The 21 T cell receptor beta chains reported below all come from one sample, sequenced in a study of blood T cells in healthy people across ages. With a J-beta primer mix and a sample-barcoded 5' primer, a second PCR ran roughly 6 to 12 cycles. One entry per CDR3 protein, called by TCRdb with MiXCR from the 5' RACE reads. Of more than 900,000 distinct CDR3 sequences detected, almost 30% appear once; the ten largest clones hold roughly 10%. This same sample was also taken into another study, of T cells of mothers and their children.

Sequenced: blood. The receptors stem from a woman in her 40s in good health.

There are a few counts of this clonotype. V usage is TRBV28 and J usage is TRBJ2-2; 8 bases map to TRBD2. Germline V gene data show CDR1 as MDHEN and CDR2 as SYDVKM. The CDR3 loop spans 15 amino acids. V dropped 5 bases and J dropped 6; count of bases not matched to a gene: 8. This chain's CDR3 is CASSPSGGRAGELFF. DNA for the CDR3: TGTGCCAGCAGTCCCAGCGGGGGTCGGGCCGGGGAGCTGTTTTTT.

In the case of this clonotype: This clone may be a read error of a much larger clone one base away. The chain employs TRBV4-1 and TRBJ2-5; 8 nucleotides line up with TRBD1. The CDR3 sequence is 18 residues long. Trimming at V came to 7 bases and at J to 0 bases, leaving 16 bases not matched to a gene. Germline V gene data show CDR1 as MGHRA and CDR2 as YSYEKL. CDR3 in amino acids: CASNHQVSGGTHQETQYF. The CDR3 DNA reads TGCGCCAGCAACCACCAAGTGTCAGGGGGCACACACCAAGAGACCCAGTACTTC.

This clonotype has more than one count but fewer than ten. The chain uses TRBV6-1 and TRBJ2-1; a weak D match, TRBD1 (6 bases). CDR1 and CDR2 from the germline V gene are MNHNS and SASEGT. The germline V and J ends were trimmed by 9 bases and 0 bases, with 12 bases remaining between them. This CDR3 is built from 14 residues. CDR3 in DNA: TGTGCCAGTAATACAGGGAGCTCCTACAATGAGCAGTTCTTC. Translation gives CASNTGSSYNEQFF.

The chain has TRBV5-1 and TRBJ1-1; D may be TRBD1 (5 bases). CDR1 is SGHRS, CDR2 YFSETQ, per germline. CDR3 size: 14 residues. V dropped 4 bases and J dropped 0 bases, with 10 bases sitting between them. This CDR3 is CASSGGAVNTEAFF. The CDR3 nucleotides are TGCGCCAGCAGCGGTGGGGCGGTGAACACTGAAGCTTTCTTT.

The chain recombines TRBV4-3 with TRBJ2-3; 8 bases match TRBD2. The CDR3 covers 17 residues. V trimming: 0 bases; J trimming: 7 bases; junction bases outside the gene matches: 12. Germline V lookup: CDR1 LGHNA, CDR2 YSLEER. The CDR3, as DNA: TGCGCCAGCAGCCAAGAATCAGCGGGGGTTGCTGGGAATACGCAGTATTTT. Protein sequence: CASSQESAGVAGNTQYF.

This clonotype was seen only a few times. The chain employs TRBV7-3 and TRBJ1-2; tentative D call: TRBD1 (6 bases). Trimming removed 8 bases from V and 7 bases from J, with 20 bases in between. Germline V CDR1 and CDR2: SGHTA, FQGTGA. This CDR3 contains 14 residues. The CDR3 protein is CASGEPQGRVGYTF. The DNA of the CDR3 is TGTGCCAGCGGGGAGCCTCAGGGGCGGGTTGGCTACACCTTC.

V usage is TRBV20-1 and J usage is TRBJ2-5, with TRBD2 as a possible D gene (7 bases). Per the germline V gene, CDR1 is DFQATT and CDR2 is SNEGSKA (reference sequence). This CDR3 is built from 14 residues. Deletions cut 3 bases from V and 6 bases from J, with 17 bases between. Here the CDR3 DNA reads TGCAGTGCTAGGGACCCGGGGGGCGAAAAGACCCAGTACTTC. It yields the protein CSARDPGGEKTQYF.

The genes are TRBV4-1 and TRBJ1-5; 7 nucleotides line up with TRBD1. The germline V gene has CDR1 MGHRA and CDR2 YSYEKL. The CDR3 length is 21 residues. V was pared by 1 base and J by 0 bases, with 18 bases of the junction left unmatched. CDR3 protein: CASSQVVSRDSKFLSNQPQHF. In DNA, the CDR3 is TGCGCCAGCAGCCAAGTTGTCTCCCGGGACAGTAAATTCCTTAGCAATCAGCCCCAGCATTTT.

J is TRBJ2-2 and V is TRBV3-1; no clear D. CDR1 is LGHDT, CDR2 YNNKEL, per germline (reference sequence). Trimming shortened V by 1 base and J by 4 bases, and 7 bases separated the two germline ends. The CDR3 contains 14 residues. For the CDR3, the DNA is TGTGCCAGCAGCCAAGTCCGAGTCACCGGGGAGCTGTTTTTT. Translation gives CASSQVRVTGELFF.

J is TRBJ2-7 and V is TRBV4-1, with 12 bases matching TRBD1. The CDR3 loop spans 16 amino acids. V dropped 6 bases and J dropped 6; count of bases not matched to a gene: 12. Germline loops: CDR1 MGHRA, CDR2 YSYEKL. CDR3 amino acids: CASRSSQGQGAGEQYF. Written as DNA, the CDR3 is TGCGCCAGCAGATCATCCCAGGGACAGGGGGCCGGCGAGCAGTACTTC.

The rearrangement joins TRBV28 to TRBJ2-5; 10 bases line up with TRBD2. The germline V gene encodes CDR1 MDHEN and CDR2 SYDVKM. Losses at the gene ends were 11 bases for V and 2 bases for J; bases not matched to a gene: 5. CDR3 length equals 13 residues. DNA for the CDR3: TGTGCCGCATTACTAGCGGGGCAAGAGACCCAGTACTTC. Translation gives CAALLAGQETQYF.

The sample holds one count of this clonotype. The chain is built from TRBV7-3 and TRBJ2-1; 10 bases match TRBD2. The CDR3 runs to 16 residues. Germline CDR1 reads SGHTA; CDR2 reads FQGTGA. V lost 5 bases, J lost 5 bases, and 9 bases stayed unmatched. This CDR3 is CASSLGTAGGHNEQFF. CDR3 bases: TGTGCCAGCAGCCTGGGGACAGCGGGGGGGCACAATGAGCAGTTCTTC.

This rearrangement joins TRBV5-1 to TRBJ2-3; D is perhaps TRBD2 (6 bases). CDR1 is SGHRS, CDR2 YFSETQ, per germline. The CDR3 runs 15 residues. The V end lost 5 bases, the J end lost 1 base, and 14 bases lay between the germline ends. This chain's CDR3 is CASRSGGTRTDTQYF. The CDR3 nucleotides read TGCGCCAGCAGGTCTGGCGGGACCCGCACAGATACGCAGTATTTT.

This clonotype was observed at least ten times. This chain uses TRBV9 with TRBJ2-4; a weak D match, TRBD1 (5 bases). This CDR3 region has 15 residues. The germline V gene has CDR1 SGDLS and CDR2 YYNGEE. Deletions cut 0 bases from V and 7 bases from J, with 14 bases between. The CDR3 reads CASSVAGQPRNIQYF. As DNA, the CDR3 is TGTGCCAGCAGCGTAGCAGGGCAGCCCAGGAACATTCAGTACTTC.

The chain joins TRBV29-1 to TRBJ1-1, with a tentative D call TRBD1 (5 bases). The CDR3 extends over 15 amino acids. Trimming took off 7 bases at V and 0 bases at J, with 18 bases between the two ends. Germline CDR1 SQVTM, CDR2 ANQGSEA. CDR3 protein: CSARGVSGMNTEAFF. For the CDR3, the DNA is TGCAGCGCAAGAGGGGTATCGGGTATGAACACTGAAGCTTTCTTT.

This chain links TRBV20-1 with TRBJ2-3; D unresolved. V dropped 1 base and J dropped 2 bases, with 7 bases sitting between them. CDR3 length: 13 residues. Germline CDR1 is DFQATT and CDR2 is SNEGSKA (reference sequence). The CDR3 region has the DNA TGCAGTGCTAGAGGAGATTACACAGATACGCAGTATTTT. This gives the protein CSARGDYTDTQYF.

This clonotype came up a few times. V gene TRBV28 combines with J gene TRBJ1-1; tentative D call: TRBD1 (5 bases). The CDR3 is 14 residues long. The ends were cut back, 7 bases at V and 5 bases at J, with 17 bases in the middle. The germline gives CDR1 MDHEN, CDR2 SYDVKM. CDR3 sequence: CASTGLDKGTEAFF. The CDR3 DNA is TGTGCCAGCACCGGGCTGGACAAGGGAACTGAAGCTTTCTTT.

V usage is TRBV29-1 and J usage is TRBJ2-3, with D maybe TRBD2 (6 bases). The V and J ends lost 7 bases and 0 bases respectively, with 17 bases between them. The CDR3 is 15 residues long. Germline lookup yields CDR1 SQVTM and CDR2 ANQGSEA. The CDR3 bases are TGCAGCGCCGCGGGGTTGCGTACTAGCACAGATACGCAGTATTTT. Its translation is CSAAGLRTSTDTQYF.

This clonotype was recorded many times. The CDR3 loop reads CASSKTGEAFF. CDR3 coding DNA: TGTGCCAGCAGTAAGACAGGTGAAGCTTTCTTT. V usage is TRBV6-5 and J usage is TRBJ1-1; possibly TRBD1 for D (6 bases). Trimming took off 5 bases at V and 7 bases at J, with 8 bases between the two ends. The CDR3 length is 11 residues. Per the germline V gene, CDR1 is MNHEY and CDR2 is SVGAGI.

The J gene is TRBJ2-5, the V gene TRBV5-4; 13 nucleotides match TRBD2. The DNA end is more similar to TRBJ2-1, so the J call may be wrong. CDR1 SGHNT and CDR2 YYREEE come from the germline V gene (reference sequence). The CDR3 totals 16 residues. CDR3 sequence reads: CASSWGGTSGVETQFF. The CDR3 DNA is TGTGCCAGCAGCTGGGGAGGGACTAGCGGGGTAGAGACCCAGTTCTTC.

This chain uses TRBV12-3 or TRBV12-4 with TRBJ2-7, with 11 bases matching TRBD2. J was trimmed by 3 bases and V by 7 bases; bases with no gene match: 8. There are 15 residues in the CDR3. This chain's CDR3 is CASTLTTSGNYEQYF. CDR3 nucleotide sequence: TGTGCCAGCACCCTGACGACTAGCGGGAACTACGAGCAGTACTTC.